This T cell receptor beta chain appears in the sequencing data of a study of beta chain features in type 1 diabetes. What was sequenced were expressed TCRB transcripts, since all of the isolated RNA had been reverse transcribed. Profiling relied on immunoSEQ multiplex PCR, and the TCRdb table lists in-frame clones only, not all of them. The data contain hundreds of thousands of clones, about 14% of them seen just once; the ten biggest clones take up approximately 0.093%. V shed 1 base, J shed 5 bases, and the junction held 0 bases outside the gene matches. The CDR3 loop spans 12 amino acids. The V gene's germline CDR1 is GTSNPN and CDR2 SVGIG (reference sequence). The authors took one heparinised blood draw, averaging approximately 120 mL, from each donor. Sorting based on CD45RO/CCR7/CD25/CD127/CD95/CD27 separated CD4+ naive, central memory, regulatory and stem cell-like memory cells. The authors obtained over 95% purity in all sorted populations.

Broader study findings: Type 1 diabetes patients had VDJ junctions that carried fewer insertions and more deletions.

This clone was observed a few times. Antigen specificity is unknown. The sequence derives from a man younger than 35 in good health. The sample comprised naive CD4+ T cells from blood. This chain uses TRBV30 with TRBJ2-5; TRBD1 matches 8 bases. CDR3 bases: TGTGCCTGGAGTGCAGGGGGCGAGACCCAGTACTTC. The encoded protein is CAWSAGGETQYF.